The 8 T cell receptor beta chains below were found in one sample sequenced in a study of molecular identifiers for immune sequencing clone quantification. TCRdb analysed the PCR reads with MiXCR anew, one entry per CDR3 protein. The sample lists about 640,000 distinct CDR3 sequences, 15% to 20% occurring once. The material sequenced was naive CD8+ T cells from blood, with Jurkat cell RNA spiked in. Regarding subset: FACS-sorted CD8+CD4-CCR7+CD45RA+ naive T cells. Receptors were obtained from a human donor in good health. Some libraries in this study had Jurkat cell RNA spiked in.

The rearrangement uses TRBV3-1 and TRBJ2-3, with TRBD2 identical over 8 bases. V gave up 1 base and J gave up 1 base; unmatched junction bases: 7. This CDR3 comprises 17 residues. Germline assignment: CDR1 LGHDT and CDR2 YNNKEL (reference sequence). CDR3 region: CASSQASELAGTDTQYF. CDR3 nucleotides: TGTGCCAGCAGCCAAGCCTCGGAACTAGCGGGCACAGATACGCAGTATTTT.

This clonotype came up a few times. The chain couples TRBV28 to TRBJ2-7, with TRBD1 matching over 8 bases. CDR1 is MDHEN, CDR2 SYDVKM, per germline. The CDR3 totals 15 residues. V dropped 3 bases and J dropped 3; count of bases not matched to a gene: 7. The CDR3 coding sequence is TGTGCCAGCAGTTTGGGGCAGGGGGCAGACTACGAGCAGTACTTC. Its translation: CASSLGQGADYEQYF.

This clonotype was observed many times. The chain combines TRBV25-1 with TRBJ2-7, with TRBD2 matching over 13 bases. Germline CDR1 is MGHDK and CDR2 is SYGVNS. The CDR3 is 17 amino acids. V lost 3 bases, J lost 0 bases, and 5 bases stayed unmatched. This CDR3 reads CASSETSGRSPSYEQYF. CDR3 DNA: TGTGCCAGCAGTGAGACTAGCGGGAGGAGTCCCTCCTACGAGCAGTACTTC.

With regard to this clonotype: Given a much more abundant clone one base away, this may be a read error. This CDR3 is missing its conserved last phenylalanine or tryptophan, likely due to a read error. This rearrangement joins TRBV4-1 to TRBJ2-3; D might be TRBD2 (6 bases). CDR1 is MGHRA and CDR2 is YSYEKL in the germline V gene. CDR3 length: 17 amino acids. Trimming cost V 1 base and J 2 bases, with 16 bases left between them. The CDR3 nucleotides are TGCGCCAGCAGCCAAGTATCCCTAGCGATCTCCACAGATACGCAGTATTTG. Amino acid sequence: CASSQVSLAISTDTQYL.

This clonotype was detected ten times or more. The chain combines TRBV12-3 or TRBV12-4 with TRBJ1-1; possibly TRBD1 for D (5 bases). V lost 3 bases to trimming and J lost 4 bases, with 6 bases between them. The CDR3 has 12 residues. DNA for the CDR3: TGTGCCAGCAGTTTCAGGGTCACTGAAGCTTTCTTT. Its translation is CASSFRVTEAFF.

This clonotype has ten or more counts. The DNA for the CDR3 is TGTGCCAGCAGCTCCACCCGAGGAGGGTACATGAACACTGAAGCTTTCTTT. Its protein is CASSSTRGGYMNTEAFF. V is TRBV7-2 and J is TRBJ1-1; no reliable D call. Trimming left V 4 bases short and J 0 bases short, with 18 bases between. There are 17 residues in the CDR3. Germline CDR1 is SGHTA and CDR2 is FQGNSA.

This clonotype was observed a handful of times. The chain employs TRBV4-3 and TRBJ1-1; D is possibly TRBD1 (5 bases). The CDR3 is made up of 14 amino acids. Germline CDR1 is LGHNA and CDR2 is YSLEER. Trimming removed 0 bases from V and 3 bases from J, with 8 bases in between. Here the CDR3 reads CASSQDWGDTEAFF. The CDR3 nucleotides are TGCGCCAGCAGCCAAGATTGGGGGGACACTGAAGCTTTCTTT.

This clonotype was seen a few times. The chain uses TRBV12-3 or TRBV12-4 and TRBJ2-1; 9 nucleotides agree with TRBD2. The CDR3 spans 16 residues. Trimming cost V 5 bases and J 3 bases; bases outside gene matches: 8. The CDR3 protein is CASSPSTSGYYNEQFF. In nucleotides, the CDR3 is TGTGCCAGCAGTCCGTCGACTAGCGGTTACTACAATGAGCAGTTCTTC.